What follows describes a single T cell receptor beta chain. The antigen is unknown. The data belong to a study of cytomegalovirus exposure and HLA in healthy donors. Losses at the gene ends were 6 bases for V and 4 bases for J; bases not matched to a gene: 7. The CDR3 is 16 residues long. Germline lookup yields CDR1 LNHDA and CDR2 SQIVND (reference sequence). Study-level findings and limits: A later analysis revealed that TCR association rates differed between HLA loci, peaking at DRB1 and bottoming out at HLA-C.

PCR primers comprised 60 Vbeta and 13 Jbeta primers. Clones were read by immunoSEQ multiplex PCR, and TCRdb kept only the in-frame ones, dropping some. In all, the sample yields about 130,000 clones. The genes are TRBV19 and TRBJ2-1, with 12 bases lining up with TRBD2. The clonotype originates from a man between 18 and 35 years old in good health and CMV-seronegative. The sequenced sample was PBMCs. The CDR3 spells CASRIRGTSGYNEQFF. As DNA, the CDR3 is TGTGCCAGTAGGATTCGAGGGACTAGCGGGTACAATGAGCAGTTCTTC.